The present TCR beta chain was sequenced within a study of T cell changes during pregnancy in multiple sclerosis. Sequencing was performed with immunoSEQ multiplex PCR; in TCRdb, only in-frame clones are kept and a portion is missing. The data contain about 59,000 clones, more than 85% of them singletons. The CDR3 length is 12 residues. With V trimmed by 3 bases and J by 5 bases, 4 bases remained unmatched. In germline, CDR1 is GTSNPN, CDR2 SVGIG (reference sequence). This receptor was identified in a female donor with multiple sclerosis, enrolled in a pregnancy study. The J gene is TRBJ2-7, the V gene TRBV30; 7 bases fit TRBD1. The sample here was CD8+ T cells from peripheral blood mononuclear cells, taken in the third trimester of pregnancy. Written as DNA, the CDR3 is TGTGCCTGGAGGCCGACAGGGAACGAGCAGTACTTC. Translated: CAWRPTGNEQYF.